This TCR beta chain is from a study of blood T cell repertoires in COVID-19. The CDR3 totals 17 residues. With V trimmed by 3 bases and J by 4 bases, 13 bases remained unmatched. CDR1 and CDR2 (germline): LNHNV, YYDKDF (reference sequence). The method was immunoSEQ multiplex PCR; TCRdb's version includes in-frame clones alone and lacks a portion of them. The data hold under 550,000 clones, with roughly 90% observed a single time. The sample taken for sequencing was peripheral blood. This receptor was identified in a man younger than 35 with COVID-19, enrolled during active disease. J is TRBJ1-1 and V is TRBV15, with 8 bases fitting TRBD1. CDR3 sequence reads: CATSSGAPQGVTTEAFF. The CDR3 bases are TGTGCCACCAGCAGCGGGGCTCCACAGGGGGTGACCACTGAAGCTTTCTTT.